These 21 T cell receptor beta chains were all obtained from the same sample, sequenced in a study of T cells expressing NK-cell markers. From the 5' RACE reads, TCRdb lists one entry per CDR3 protein and no DNA. Here the sample table reports over 150,000 distinct CDR3 sequences. The sequenced material came from blood T cells: a sorted CD56 or NKG2C T cell subset, CD4+ or CD8+ T cells, or bulk PBMC T cells (not recorded which). The source of these receptors is a woman between 50 and 59 years old in good health.

The rearrangement joins TRBV5-6 to TRBJ2-7; there is no DNA to check the TCRdb D call of TRBD2. CDR3 length: 15 residues. From germline, CDR1 is SGHDT and CDR2 YYEEEE. CDR3 region: CASSLGGGSLYEQYF.

This chain joins TRBV10-3 and TRBJ2-1; the D gene TCRdb calls, TRBD2, cannot be checked with no DNA. Germline-derived CDR1 and CDR2 are ENHRY and SYGVKD. CDR3 size: 15 residues. This CDR3 is CAISGSGSTNNEQFF.

The V gene is TRBV30, the J gene TRBJ2-1. The CDR3 contains 15 residues. Germline loops: CDR1 GTSNPN, CDR2 SVGIG (reference sequence). The CDR3: CAWRESSSSYNEQFF. Looking up the rest from reference TRBV30 and TRBJ2-1 gives the full variable domain: SQTIHQWPATLVQPVGSPLSLECTVEGTSNPNLYWYRQAAGRGLQLLFYSVGIGQISSEVPQNLSASRPQDRQFILSSKKLLLSDSGFYLCAWRESSSSYNEQFFGPGTRLTVL.

V and J are TRBV11-2 and TRBJ2-5; TCRdb indicates TRBD2, and absent DNA this call remains unverified. The CDR3 has 17 amino acids. Germline V lookup: CDR1 SGHAT, CDR2 FQNNGV. CDR3 protein: CASSLEYRRGAEETQYF.

The chain recombines TRBV4-1 with TRBJ2-4; no DNA is available, so the TRBD2 call from TCRdb remains unchecked. The CDR3 runs to 16 residues. Germline V gives CDR1 MGHRA, CDR2 YSYEKL. The CDR3 protein is CASSQKAGRGVDIQYF.

The V gene is TRBV19, the J gene TRBJ1-1. The CDR3 spans 13 residues. The V gene's germline CDR1 is LNHDA and CDR2 SQIVND (reference sequence). The CDR3 sequence: CASSQSLNTEAFF.

V and J are TRBV3-1 and TRBJ1-2. CDR1 and CDR2 (germline): LGHDT, YNNKEL (reference sequence). This CDR3 spans 15 amino acids. This CDR3 is CASSPTSGVGYGYTF.

This rearrangement joins TRBV4-1 to TRBJ2-3. The length of the CDR3 is 14 residues. Germline CDR1 and CDR2: MGHRA and YSYEKL. CDR3 sequence: CASSQGVRTDTQYF.

The chain combines TRBV3-1 with TRBJ2-7; no DNA is available, so the TRBD2 call from TCRdb remains unchecked. The CDR3 covers 16 residues. Per germline, CDR1 LGHDT and CDR2 YNNKEL (reference sequence). The CDR3 spells CASSQELAGGPYEQYF.

The rearrangement links TRBV13 to TRBJ2-1; absent DNA, TCRdb's TRBD2 call cannot be checked. The CDR3 length is 19 residues. Germline values: CDR1 PRHDT, CDR2 FYEKMQ (reference sequence). The chain's CDR3 is CASSLRGWEREAYNDEQFF. The entire variable domain, with the rest obtained from reference TRBV13 and TRBJ2-1, is as follows: AAGVIQSPRHLIKEKRETATLKCYPIPRHDTVYWYQQGPGQDPQFLISFYEKMQSDKGSIPDRFSAQQFSDYHSELNMSSLELGDSALYFCASSLRGWEREAYNDEQFFGPGTRLTVL.

CDR3: CASSLTHDSNGYTF. This chain links TRBV5-1 with TRBJ1-2; there is no DNA to check the TCRdb D call of TRBD1. The length of the CDR3 is 14 residues. Germline V gene sequence: CDR1 SGHRS, CDR2 YFSETQ.

The chain uses TRBV9 and TRBJ2-5. Germline lookup yields CDR1 SGDLS and CDR2 YYNGEE. The CDR3 has 15 residues. The CDR3 protein is CASSEDGYLQETQYF.

The chain employs TRBV12-3 or TRBV12-4 and TRBJ1-1. The CDR3 length is 12 residues. The CDR3 spells CASGMGSTEAFF.

The chain uses TRBV12-3 or TRBV12-4 and TRBJ2-5; TCRdb selects TRBD1, and the lack of DNA leaves this call unchecked. This CDR3 region has 14 residues. The chain's CDR3 is CASRKRDLLETQYF.

The rearrangement links TRBV24-1 to TRBJ1-5. This CDR3 has 14 residues. The germline CDR1 and CDR2 sequences are KGHDR and SFDVKD. The CDR3 sequence: CATSDSGKNQPQHF.

V and J are TRBV4-1 and TRBJ1-2; TCRdb names TRBD1, which stays unverified in the absence of DNA. Germline CDR1 and CDR2: MGHRA and YSYEKL. The CDR3 consists of 16 residues. The CDR3 protein is CASSPSNQGERYGYTF.

The V gene is TRBV7-9, the J gene TRBJ2-5; TCRdb picks TRBD1, but there is no DNA to check that call. The CDR3 is made up of 15 amino acids. The germline V gene encodes CDR1 SEHNR and CDR2 FQNEAQ (reference sequence). CDR3 sequence: CASSLGGGARETQYF.

The chain links TRBV27 to TRBJ2-1. In germline, CDR1 is MNHEY, CDR2 SMNVEV (reference sequence). CDR3 length: 15 amino acids. CDR3 protein: CASSLGLVGFNEQFF.

This sequence joins TRBV7-8 and TRBJ2-2; TCRdb reports TRBD1, a call that lacks DNA to check it against. Per germline, CDR1 SGHVS and CDR2 FQNEAQ. The CDR3 runs 15 residues. The CDR3 protein is CASSTTGGTPGSCFF.

The chain uses TRBV27 and TRBJ1-5. The CDR3 runs 14 residues. Germline CDR1 and CDR2: MNHEY and SMNVEV (reference sequence). This CDR3 is CASSQRPLVGPQHF.

The chain recombines TRBV4-1 with TRBJ1-1; TCRdb selects TRBD1, and the lack of DNA leaves this call unchecked. CDR1 and CDR2 (germline): MGHRA, YSYEKL. The CDR3 runs 15 residues. The CDR3 loop reads CASSQVGAGWTEAFF.